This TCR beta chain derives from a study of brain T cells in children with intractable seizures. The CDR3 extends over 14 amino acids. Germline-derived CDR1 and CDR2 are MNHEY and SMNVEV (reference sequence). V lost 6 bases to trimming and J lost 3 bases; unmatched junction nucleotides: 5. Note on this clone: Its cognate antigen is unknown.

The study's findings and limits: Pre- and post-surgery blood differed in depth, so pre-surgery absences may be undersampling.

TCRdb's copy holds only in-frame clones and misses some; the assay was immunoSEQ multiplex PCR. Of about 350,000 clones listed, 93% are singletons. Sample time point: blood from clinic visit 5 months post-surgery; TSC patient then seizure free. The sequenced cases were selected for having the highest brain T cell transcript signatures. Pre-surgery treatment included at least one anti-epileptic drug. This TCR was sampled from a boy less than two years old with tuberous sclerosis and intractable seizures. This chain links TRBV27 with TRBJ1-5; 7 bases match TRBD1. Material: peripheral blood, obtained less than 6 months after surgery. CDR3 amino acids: CASRTGAYNQPQHF. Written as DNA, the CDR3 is TGTGCCAGCAGAACAGGGGCCTACAATCAGCCCCAGCATTTT.